This T cell receptor (beta chain) is from a study of blood T cell repertoires in COVID-19. As originally analysed: Reference gene primer amplification gave estimated nucleated cell counts. The table came from immunoSEQ multiplex PCR; TCRdb's copy has only in-frame clones and leaves some out. The V and J calls and the clone size are those of that table, but D and trimming were determined from the DNA. The data hold 200,000 or so clones, with 85% to 90% observed a single time. The CDR3 extends over 15 amino acids. Germline lookup yields CDR1 GTSNPN and CDR2 SVGIG (reference sequence). With 4 bases removed from V and 5 bases from J, the gap between germline ends came to 17 bases.

The sequenced material came from peripheral blood. This rearrangement joins TRBV30 to TRBJ2-2; perhaps TRBD1 as D (6 bases). The TCR originated in a man aged 25 to 40 with COVID-19, enrolled during active disease. The chain's CDR3 is CAWNPTGRGTGELFF. CDR3 nucleotide sequence: TGTGCCTGGAACCCGACAGGAAGAGGGACCGGGGAGCTGTTTTTT.